This T cell receptor (beta chain) comes out of a study of technical replicates of blood from a few donors. The method was immunoSEQ multiplex PCR; TCRdb's version includes in-frame clones alone and lacks a portion of them. The data show under 95,000 clones, about 90% seen once. V dropped 3 bases and J dropped 2 bases, with 5 bases sitting between them. The CDR3 extends over 12 amino acids. The V gene's germline CDR1 is SGDLS and CDR2 YYNGEE. The chain couples TRBV9 to TRBJ1-1; no firm D call. The specimen sequenced was T cells isolated from PBMCs. This receptor was obtained from a human donor in good health. In nucleotides, the CDR3 is TGTGCCAGCAGCGCCCTAAACACTGAAGCTTTCTTT. Its translation: CASSALNTEAFF.